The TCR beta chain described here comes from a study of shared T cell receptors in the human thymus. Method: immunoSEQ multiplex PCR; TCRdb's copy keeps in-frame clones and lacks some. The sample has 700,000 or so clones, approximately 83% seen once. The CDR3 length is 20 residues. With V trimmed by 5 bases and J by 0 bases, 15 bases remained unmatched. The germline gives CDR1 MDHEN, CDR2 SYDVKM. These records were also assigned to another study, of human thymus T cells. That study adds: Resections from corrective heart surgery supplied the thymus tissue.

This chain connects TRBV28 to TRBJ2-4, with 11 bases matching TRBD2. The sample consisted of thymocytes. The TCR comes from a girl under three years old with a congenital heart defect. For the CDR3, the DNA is TGTGCCAGCAGTCACCGCGAACTAGCGGGGGTCCCCCTAGCCAAAAACATTCAGTACTTC. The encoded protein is CASSHRELAGVPLAKNIQYF.